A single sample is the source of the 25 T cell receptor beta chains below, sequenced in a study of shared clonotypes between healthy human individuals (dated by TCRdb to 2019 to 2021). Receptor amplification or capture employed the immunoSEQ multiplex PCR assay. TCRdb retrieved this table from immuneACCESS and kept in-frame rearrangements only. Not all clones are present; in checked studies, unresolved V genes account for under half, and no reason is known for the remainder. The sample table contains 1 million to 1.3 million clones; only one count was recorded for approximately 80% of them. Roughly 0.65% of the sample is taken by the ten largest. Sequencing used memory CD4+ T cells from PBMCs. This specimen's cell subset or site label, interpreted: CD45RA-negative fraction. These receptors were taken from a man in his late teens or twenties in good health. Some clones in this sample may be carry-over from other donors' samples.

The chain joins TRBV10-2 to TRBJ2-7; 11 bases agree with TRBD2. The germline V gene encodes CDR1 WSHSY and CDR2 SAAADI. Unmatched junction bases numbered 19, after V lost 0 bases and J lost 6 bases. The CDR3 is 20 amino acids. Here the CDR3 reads CASSESRPGVGTSGPPEQYF. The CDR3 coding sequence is TGCGCCAGCAGTGAGTCGAGGCCCGGCGTGGGGACTAGCGGCCCTCCCGAGCAGTACTTC.

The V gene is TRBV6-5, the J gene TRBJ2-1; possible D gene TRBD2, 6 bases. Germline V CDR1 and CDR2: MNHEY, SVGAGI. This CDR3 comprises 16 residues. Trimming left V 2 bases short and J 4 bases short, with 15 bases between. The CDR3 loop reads CASSYVRDSSYNEQFF. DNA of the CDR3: TGTGCCAGCAGTTACGTTAGGGACTCCTCTTACAATGAGCAGTTCTTC.

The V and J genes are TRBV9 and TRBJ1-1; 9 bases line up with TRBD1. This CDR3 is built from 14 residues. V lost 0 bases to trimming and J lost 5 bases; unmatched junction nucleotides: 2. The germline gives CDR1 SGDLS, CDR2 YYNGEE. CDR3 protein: CASSVAGTGTEAFF. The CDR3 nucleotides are TGTGCCAGCAGCGTAGCTGGGACAGGGACTGAAGCTTTCTTT.

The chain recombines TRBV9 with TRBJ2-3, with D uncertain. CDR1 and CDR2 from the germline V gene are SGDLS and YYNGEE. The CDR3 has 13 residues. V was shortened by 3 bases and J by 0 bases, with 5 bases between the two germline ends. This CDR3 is CASSASSTDTQYF. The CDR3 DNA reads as TGTGCCAGCAGCGCGTCTAGCACAGATACGCAGTATTTT. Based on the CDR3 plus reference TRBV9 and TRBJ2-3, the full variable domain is DSGVTQTPKHLITATGQRVTLRCSPRSGDLSVYWYQQSLDQGLQFLIQYYNGEERAKGNILERFSAQQFPDLHSELNLSSLELGDSALYFCASSASSTDTQYFGPGTRLTVL.

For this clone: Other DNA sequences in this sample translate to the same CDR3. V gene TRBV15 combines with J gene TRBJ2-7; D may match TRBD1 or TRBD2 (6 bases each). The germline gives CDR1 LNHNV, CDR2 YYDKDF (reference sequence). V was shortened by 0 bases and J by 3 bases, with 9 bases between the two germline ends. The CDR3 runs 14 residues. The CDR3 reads CATSREGGSYEQYF. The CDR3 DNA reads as TGTGCCACCAGCAGAGAAGGGGGGAGCTACGAGCAGTACTTC.

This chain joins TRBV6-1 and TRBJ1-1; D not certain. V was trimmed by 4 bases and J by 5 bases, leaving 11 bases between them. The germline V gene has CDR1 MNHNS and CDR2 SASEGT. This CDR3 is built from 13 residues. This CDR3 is CASSGVRNTEAFF. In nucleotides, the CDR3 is TGTGCCAGCAGTGGAGTCAGGAATACTGAAGCTTTCTTT.

In DNA form, the CDR3 reads TGTGCCAGCAGTTTAAGCACTTCGCCGGTTGCATCAAACTATGGCTACACCTTC. This encodes CASSLSTSPVASNYGYTF. This chain connects TRBV28 to TRBJ1-2, with D unresolved. Germline-derived CDR1 and CDR2 are MDHEN and SYDVKM. Trimming removed 2 bases from V and 2 bases from J, with 21 bases in between. There are 18 residues in the CDR3.

CDR3 in amino acids: CASSRSREGTIYF. CDR3 nucleotide sequence: TGTGCCAGCAGCCGCTCCAGGGAAGGCACCATATATTTT. This sequence joins TRBV11-3 and TRBJ1-3, with TRBD1 as a possible D gene (5 bases). Germline V gene lookup returns CDR1 SGHNT and CDR2 YENEEA. Trimming pared 5 bases from V and 9 bases from J, leaving 14 bases between. This CDR3 is built from 13 residues.

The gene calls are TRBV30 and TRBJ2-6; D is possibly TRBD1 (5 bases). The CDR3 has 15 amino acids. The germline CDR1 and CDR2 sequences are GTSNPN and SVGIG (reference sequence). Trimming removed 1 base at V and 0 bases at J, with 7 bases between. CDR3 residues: CAWSGQLSGANVLTF. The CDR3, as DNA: TGTGCCTGGAGTGGACAGCTCTCTGGGGCCAACGTCCTGACTTTC. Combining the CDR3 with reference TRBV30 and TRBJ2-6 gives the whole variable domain SQTIHQWPATLVQPVGSPLSLECTVEGTSNPNLYWYRQAAGRGLQLLFYSVGIGQISSEVPQNLSASRPQDRQFILSSKKLLLSDSGFYLCAWSGQLSGANVLTFGAGSRLTVL.

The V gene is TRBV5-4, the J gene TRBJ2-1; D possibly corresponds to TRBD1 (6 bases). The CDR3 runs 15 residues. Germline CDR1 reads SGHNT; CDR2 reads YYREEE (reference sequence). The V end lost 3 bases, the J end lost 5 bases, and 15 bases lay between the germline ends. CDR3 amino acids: CASSSGTRLNNEQFF. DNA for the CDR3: TGTGCCAGCAGCTCCGGGACAAGACTTAACAATGAGCAGTTCTTC.

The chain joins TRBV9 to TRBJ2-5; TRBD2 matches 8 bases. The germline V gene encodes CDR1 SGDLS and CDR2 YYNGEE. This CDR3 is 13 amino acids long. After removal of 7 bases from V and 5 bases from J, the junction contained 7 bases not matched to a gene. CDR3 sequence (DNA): TGTGCCAGCTCCCGGGGGGGAAGGGAGACCCAGTACTTC. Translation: CASSRGGRETQYF.

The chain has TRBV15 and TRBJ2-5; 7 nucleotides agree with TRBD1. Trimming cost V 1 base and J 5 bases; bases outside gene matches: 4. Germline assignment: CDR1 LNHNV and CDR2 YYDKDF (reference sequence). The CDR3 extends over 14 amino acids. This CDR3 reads CATSRVVGGETQYF. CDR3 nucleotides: TGTGCCACCAGCAGAGTAGTAGGGGGCGAGACCCAGTACTTC.

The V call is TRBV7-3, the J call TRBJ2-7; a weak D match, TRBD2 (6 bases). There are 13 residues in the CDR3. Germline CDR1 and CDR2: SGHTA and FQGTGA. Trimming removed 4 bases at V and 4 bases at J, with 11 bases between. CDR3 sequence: CASSSRREYEQYF. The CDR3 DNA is TGTGCCAGCAGCTCCCGACGGGAGTACGAGCAGTACTTC.

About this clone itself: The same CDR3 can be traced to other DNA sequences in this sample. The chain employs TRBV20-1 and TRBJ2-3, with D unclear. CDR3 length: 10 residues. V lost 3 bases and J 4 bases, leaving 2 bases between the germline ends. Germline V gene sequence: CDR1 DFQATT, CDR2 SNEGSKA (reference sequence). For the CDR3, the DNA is TGCAGTGCTAGCCCAGATACGCAGTATTTT. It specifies CSASPDTQYF.

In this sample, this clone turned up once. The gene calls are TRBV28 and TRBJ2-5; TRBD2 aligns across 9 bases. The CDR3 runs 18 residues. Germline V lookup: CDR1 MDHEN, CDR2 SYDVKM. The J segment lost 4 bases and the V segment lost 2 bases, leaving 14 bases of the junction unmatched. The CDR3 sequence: CASSLRASGTLGGETQYF. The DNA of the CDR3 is TGTGCCAGCAGTTTAAGGGCTAGCGGGACTCTCGGGGGAGAGACCCAGTACTTC.

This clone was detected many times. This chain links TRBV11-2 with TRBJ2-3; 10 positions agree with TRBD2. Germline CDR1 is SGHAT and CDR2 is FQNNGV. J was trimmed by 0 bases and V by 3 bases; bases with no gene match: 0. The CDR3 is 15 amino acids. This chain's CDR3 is CASSFSGRSTDTQYF. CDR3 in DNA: TGTGCCAGCAGCTTTAGCGGGAGGAGCACAGATACGCAGTATTTT. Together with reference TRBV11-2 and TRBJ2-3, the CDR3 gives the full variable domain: EAGVAQSPRYKIIEKRQSVAFWCNPISGHATLYWYQQILGQGPKLLIQFQNNGVVDDSQLPKDRFSAERLKGVDSTLKIQPAKLEDSAVYLCASSFSGRSTDTQYFGPGTRLTVL.

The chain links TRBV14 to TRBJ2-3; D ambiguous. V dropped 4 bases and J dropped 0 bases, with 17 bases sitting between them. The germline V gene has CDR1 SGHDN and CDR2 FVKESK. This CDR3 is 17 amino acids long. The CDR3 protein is CASSPRPERVSTDTQYF. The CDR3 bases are TGTGCCAGCAGCCCTCGACCCGAACGGGTTAGCACAGATACGCAGTATTTT.

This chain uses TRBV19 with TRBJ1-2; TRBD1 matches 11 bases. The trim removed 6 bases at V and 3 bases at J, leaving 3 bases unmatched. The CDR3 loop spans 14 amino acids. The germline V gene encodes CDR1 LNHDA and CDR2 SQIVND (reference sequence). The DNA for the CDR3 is TGTGCCAGTAGGCGGACAGGGGGCGACTATGGCTACACCTTC. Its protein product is CASRRTGGDYGYTF.

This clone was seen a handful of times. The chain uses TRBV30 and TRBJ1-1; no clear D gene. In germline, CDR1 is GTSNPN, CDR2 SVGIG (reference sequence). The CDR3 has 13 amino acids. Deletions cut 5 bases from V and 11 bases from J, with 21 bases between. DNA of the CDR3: TGTGCCTGGGGCCCGGCCTCACCCTGGGAGGCTTTCTTT. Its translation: CAWGPASPWEAFF.

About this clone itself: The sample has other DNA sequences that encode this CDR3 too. The CDR3 DNA sequence: TGTGCCAGCAGTCGAGACAGGGTGTACGAGCAGTACTTC. This gives the protein CASSRDRVYEQYF. This sequence joins TRBV2 and TRBJ2-7; TRBD1 agrees at 7 bases. The CDR3 sequence is 13 residues long. CDR1 is SNHLY, CDR2 FYNNEI, per germline. Trimming at V came to 5 bases and at J to 4 bases, leaving 5 bases not matched to a gene.

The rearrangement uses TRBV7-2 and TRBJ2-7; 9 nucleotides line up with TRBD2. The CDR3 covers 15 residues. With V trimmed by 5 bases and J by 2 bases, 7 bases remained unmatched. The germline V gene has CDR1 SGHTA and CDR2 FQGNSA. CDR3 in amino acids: CASSIGLAFTYEQYF. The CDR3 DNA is TGTGCCAGCAGCATCGGACTAGCGTTTACCTACGAGCAGTACTTC.

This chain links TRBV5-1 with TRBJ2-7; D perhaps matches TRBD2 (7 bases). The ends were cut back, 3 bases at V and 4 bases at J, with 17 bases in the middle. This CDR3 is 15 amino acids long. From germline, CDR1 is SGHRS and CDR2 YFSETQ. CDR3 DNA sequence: TGCGCCAGCAGCTCGGTAGGGGGAGGGACGTACGAGCAGTACTTC. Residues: CASSSVGGGTYEQYF.

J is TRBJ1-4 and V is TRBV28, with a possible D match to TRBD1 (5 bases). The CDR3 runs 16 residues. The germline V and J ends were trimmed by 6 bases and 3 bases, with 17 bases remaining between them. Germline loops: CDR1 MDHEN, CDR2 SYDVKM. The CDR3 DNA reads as TGTGCCAGCAGATATACTCGGGGGATTTCTAATGAAAAACTGTTTTTT. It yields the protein CASRYTRGISNEKLFF.

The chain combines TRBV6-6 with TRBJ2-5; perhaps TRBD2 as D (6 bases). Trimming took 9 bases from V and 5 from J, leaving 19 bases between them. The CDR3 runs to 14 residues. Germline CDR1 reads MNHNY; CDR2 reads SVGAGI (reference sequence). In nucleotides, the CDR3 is TGTGCCAGTTCAGGGACTGGCGGGGAGGAGACCCAGTACTTC. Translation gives CASSGTGGEETQYF.

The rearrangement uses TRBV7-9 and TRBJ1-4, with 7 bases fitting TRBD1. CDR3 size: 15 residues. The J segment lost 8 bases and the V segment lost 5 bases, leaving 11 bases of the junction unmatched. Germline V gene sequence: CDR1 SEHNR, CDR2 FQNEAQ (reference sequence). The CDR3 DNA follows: TGTGCCAGCAGCCCATGGACAGGAGTAAGCGAAAAACTGTTTTTT. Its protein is CASSPWTGVSEKLFF.